This T cell receptor beta chain was identified during a study of T cell changes during pregnancy in multiple sclerosis (dated by TCRdb to between 2017 and 2020). For context, the study as a whole: The study examined how the T cell repertoire changed over the course of pregnancy in women with multiple sclerosis.

CDR1 and CDR2 (LGHNA, YNFKEQ) derive from the germline V gene. The CDR3 sequence holds 15 residues, the cysteine and phenylalanine included. The read is trimmed to its CDR3 DNA, 45 bases read in frame from base 1. Trimmed from V: 1 base; trimmed from J: 3 bases; junction bases lacking a gene match: 0. About this clone: Its antigen is still unknown. Base qualities are not at hand, and no much larger clone is one base apart.

Library creation used the immunoSEQ multiplex PCR assay. As stored in TCRdb, this immuneACCESS dataset retains in-frame rearrangements with V and J assigned. A fraction of the clones does not appear; measured against another copy, unresolved V genes explain less than half of the discrepancy, and the remainder lacks a known reason. Within this sample are around 47,000 clones, with 94% of them counted one time only. About 4.5% of the sample is in the top ten clones. The specimen comprised CD8+ T cells from peripheral blood mononuclear cells, sampled in the first trimester of pregnancy. The sequence links TRBV4-2 to TRBJ2-6, and 7 junction bases match TRBD2. The source is a female donor with multiple sclerosis, enrolled in a pregnancy study. In nucleotides, the sequence is TGTGCCAGCAGCCAAGGGACTAGTGGGGCCAACGTCCTGACTTTC. This yields the protein CASSQGTSGANVLTF.